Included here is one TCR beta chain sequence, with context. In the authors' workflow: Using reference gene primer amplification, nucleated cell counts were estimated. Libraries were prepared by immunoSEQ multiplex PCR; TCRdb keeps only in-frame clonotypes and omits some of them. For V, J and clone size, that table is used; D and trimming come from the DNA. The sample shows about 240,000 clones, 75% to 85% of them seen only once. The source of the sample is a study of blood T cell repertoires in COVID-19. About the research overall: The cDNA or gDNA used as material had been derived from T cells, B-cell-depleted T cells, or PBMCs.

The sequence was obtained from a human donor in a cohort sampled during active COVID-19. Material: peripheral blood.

The CDR3 DNA reads as TGTGCCAGCTCACCACGTCCAGACAGTTCCTACGAGCAGTACTTC. It codes for CASSPRPDSSYEQYF. The rearrangement uses TRBV18 and TRBJ2-7, with D possibly being TRBD1 (5 bases). Trimming removed 1 base from V and 1 base from J, with 11 bases in between. Germline CDR1 KGHSH, CDR2 LQKENI. This CDR3 contains 15 residues. The variable domain in full, completed from reference TRBV18 and TRBJ2-7, reads NAGVMQNPRHLVRRRGQEARLRCSPMKGHSHVYWYRQLPEEGLKFMVYLQKENIIDESGMPKERFSAEFPKEGPSILRIQQVVRGDSAAYFCASSPRPDSSYEQYFGPGTRLTVT.